These 29 T cell receptor beta chains came from one sample sequenced in a study of OX40 agonist ivuxolimab in advanced cancers. The library relied on the immunoSEQ multiplex PCR assay. TCRdb limited this immuneACCESS table to in-frame rearrangements with V and J called. A share of clones is missing; checked studies link under half to unresolved V genes, and the rest is unexplained. Recorded for this sample are some 51,000 clones; around 77% of them occurred a single time. Jointly, the top ten make up under 2.5% of the sample. Source: CD4+ or CD8+ T cells sorted from blood, taken in a trial of the OX40 agonist ivuxolimab. These TCRs come from an adult with an advanced solid tumor such as melanoma, head and neck, liver or kidney cancer.

This clone was seen a few times. This chain joins TRBV30 and TRBJ1-6; 7 bases map to TRBD1. There are 16 residues in the CDR3. CDR1 is GTSNPN, CDR2 SVGIG, per germline (reference sequence). Trimming removed 0 bases from V and 10 bases from J; junction bases left unmatched: 12. The CDR3 reads CAWSVPKGGGYSPLHF. Here the CDR3 DNA reads TGTGCCTGGAGTGTACCAAAGGGAGGGGGCTACTCACCCCTCCACTTT.

This clone was detected only a few times. The chain carries TRBV19 and TRBJ2-7, with 11 bases fitting TRBD1. There are 16 residues in the CDR3. Germline CDR1 and CDR2: LNHDA and SQIVND (reference sequence). The ends lost 5 bases at V and 1 base at J; junction bases unmatched: 7. CDR3 amino acids: CASSPPDRGRSYEQYF. In DNA form, the CDR3 reads TGTGCCAGTAGTCCCCCGGACAGGGGGCGATCCTACGAGCAGTACTTC. Looking up the rest from reference TRBV19 and TRBJ2-7 gives the full variable domain: DGGITQSPKYLFRKEGQNVTLSCEQNLNHDAMYWYRQDPGQGLRLIYYSQIVNDFQKGDIAEGYSVSREKKESFPLTVTSAQKNPTAFYLCASSPPDRGRSYEQYFGPGTRLTVT.

This clone is a singleton in its sample. The chain is built from TRBV7-6 and TRBJ2-3, with TRBD2 matching 11 bases. V shed 2 bases, J shed 0 bases, and the junction held 1 base outside the gene matches. Germline V lookup: CDR1 SGHVS, CDR2 FNYEAQ. The CDR3 totals 16 residues. The CDR3 DNA follows: TGTGCCAGCAGCTTAAGACTAGCGGGGAGCACAGATACGCAGTATTTT. Translation gives CASSLRLAGSTDTQYF.

V usage is TRBV10-1 and J usage is TRBJ2-2; D gene unclear. This CDR3 is built from 14 residues. CDR1 is WNHNN and CDR2 is SYGVQD in the germline V gene (reference sequence). Trimming cost V 4 bases and J 2 bases, with 8 bases left between them. The CDR3: CASSGGTNTGELFF. CDR3 DNA sequence: TGCGCCAGCAGTGGAGGTACTAACACCGGGGAGCTGTTTTTT.

The chain has TRBV2 and TRBJ2-6; TRBD1 aligns across 7 bases. V trimming: 7 bases; J trimming: 0 bases; junction bases outside the gene matches: 12. Germline CDR1 reads SNHLY; CDR2 reads FYNNEI. The CDR3 runs 18 residues. The CDR3 here is CASTPLGQISSGANVLTF. CDR3 nucleotides: TGTGCCAGCACCCCCCTGGGACAGATCTCCTCTGGGGCCAACGTCCTGACTTTC. The full variable domain, rest sourced from reference TRBV2 and TRBJ2-6, is EPEVTQTPSHQVTQMGQEVILRCVPISNHLYFYWYRQILGQKVEFLVSFYNNEISEKSEIFDDQFSVERPDGSNFTLKIRSTKLEDSAMYFCASTPLGQISSGANVLTFGAGSRLTVL.

The genes are TRBV4-2 and TRBJ1-4; D gene uncertain. V was shortened by 0 bases and J by 6 bases, with 17 bases between the two germline ends. Germline V gene sequence: CDR1 LGHNA, CDR2 YNFKEQ. This CDR3 has 17 amino acids. The CDR3 coding sequence is TGTGCCAGCAGCCAAGACCCGGGAGGAGGCGGTGATGAAAAACTGTTTTTT. Protein sequence: CASSQDPGGGGDEKLFF.

This clone is classed as medium-sized (0.01 to 0.1%). DNA of the CDR3: TGTGCCAGCAGCTTAGAACCAAACACTGAAGCTTTCTTT. Amino acids: CASSLEPNTEAFF. The genes are TRBV11-3 and TRBJ1-1; D gene uncertain. In germline, CDR1 is SGHNT, CDR2 YENEEA. The germline V and J ends were trimmed by 0 bases and 2 bases, with 4 bases remaining between them. The CDR3 loop spans 13 amino acids.

V usage is TRBV11-2 and J usage is TRBJ2-7, with 10 bases that match TRBD2. CDR1 and CDR2 (germline): SGHAT, FQNNGV. V was clipped by 3 bases and J by 5 bases; unmatched bases: 10. The CDR3 is 16 amino acids. The CDR3 DNA follows: TGTGCCAGCAGCTTTAATCCGGCTAGCGGGAGAAACGAGCAGTACTTC. Translated: CASSFNPASGRNEQYF. Drawing the rest from reference TRBV11-2 and TRBJ2-7, the complete variable domain is EAGVAQSPRYKIIEKRQSVAFWCNPISGHATLYWYQQILGQGPKLLIQFQNNGVVDDSQLPKDRFSAERLKGVDSTLKIQPAKLEDSAVYLCASSFNPASGRNEQYFGPGTRLTVT.

The V call is TRBV7-3, the J call TRBJ1-2, with D possibly TRBD1 on 5 matching bases. This CDR3 contains 14 residues. The V and J ends lost 5 bases and 4 bases respectively, with 14 bases between them. The germline V gene encodes CDR1 SGHTA and CDR2 FQGTGA. The CDR3 sequence: CASSPDSVTYGYTF. The CDR3 DNA reads as TGTGCCAGCAGCCCCGACAGCGTAACCTATGGCTACACCTTC.

The rearrangement joins TRBV5-1 to TRBJ2-7; possible D gene TRBD1, 5 bases. There are 12 residues in the CDR3. Germline V gene sequence: CDR1 SGHRS, CDR2 YFSETQ. Trimming removed 4 bases at V and 3 bases at J, with 8 bases between. The CDR3 region has the DNA TGCGCCAGCAGCGTCGACAGCTACGAGCAGTACTTC. This translates into CASSVDSYEQYF.

V usage is TRBV5-1 and J usage is TRBJ1-4; D unclear. CDR3 length: 14 amino acids. Germline-derived CDR1 and CDR2 are SGHRS and YFSETQ. Between the trimmed V and J ends, which lost 4 bases and 8 bases, there was a span of 15 bases. The CDR3 here is CASSRGLTGEKLFF. The DNA of the CDR3 is TGCGCCAGCAGCCGAGGGCTAACTGGGGAAAAACTGTTTTTT.

This clone was picked up one time. The V and J genes are TRBV30 and TRBJ2-1; either TRBD1 or TRBD2 may supply D (5 bases each). The CDR3 totals 12 residues. In germline, CDR1 is GTSNPN, CDR2 SVGIG (reference sequence). The ends were cut back, 4 bases at V and 5 bases at J, with 9 bases in the middle. This CDR3 reads CAWTPGHNEQFF. The CDR3 DNA reads TGTGCCTGGACCCCGGGACACAATGAGCAGTTCTTC.

The chain combines TRBV28 with TRBJ1-1; TRBD1 agrees at 7 bases. CDR3 length equals 14 residues. CDR1 is MDHEN, CDR2 SYDVKM, per germline. J was trimmed by 6 bases and V by 3 bases; bases with no gene match: 7. This CDR3 reads CASSFQGGRAEAFF. CDR3 sequence (DNA): TGTGCCAGCAGTTTTCAGGGGGGTCGCGCTGAAGCTTTCTTT.

This chain connects TRBV9 to TRBJ2-3; no clear D. Looked up from germline, CDR1 is SGDLS and CDR2 is YYNGEE. V dropped 4 bases and J dropped 0 bases, with 12 bases sitting between them. This CDR3 spans 15 amino acids. The CDR3 loop is CASSRATTSTDTQYF. As DNA, the CDR3 is TGTGCCAGCAGCAGGGCGACAACTAGCACAGATACGCAGTATTTT.

J is TRBJ2-2 and V is TRBV4-1; the match to TRBD1 covers 10 bases. This CDR3 is 19 amino acids long. V lost 2 bases, J lost 5 bases, and 14 bases stayed unmatched. Germline V CDR1 and CDR2: MGHRA, YSYEKL. CDR3 protein: CASSQFPRGSGQGTGELFF. The CDR3 nucleotides are TGCGCCAGCAGCCAATTCCCAAGGGGGTCGGGACAGGGGACCGGGGAGCTGTTTTTT.

The chain links TRBV9 to TRBJ2-1; 9 bases are a match to TRBD2. The germline gives CDR1 SGDLS, CDR2 YYNGEE. The trim removed 0 bases at V and 5 bases at J, leaving 6 bases unmatched. This CDR3 spans 16 amino acids. CDR3 sequence: CASSVGWTSANNEQFF. The CDR3 DNA follows: TGTGCCAGCAGCGTAGGGTGGACTAGCGCAAACAATGAGCAGTTCTTC.

The V gene is TRBV4-1, the J gene TRBJ2-5; TRBD2 matches 9 bases. The DNA end is a closer match to TRBJ2-7, so the J assignment may be wrong. The CDR3 is 18 residues long. Germline lookup yields CDR1 MGHRA and CDR2 YSYEKL. CDR3 in amino acids: CASSQVDLGLAGTYEQYF. CDR3 bases: TGCGCCAGCAGCCAAGTTGACCTCGGGCTAGCGGGGACCTACGAGCAGTACTTC.

The V call is TRBV7-9, the J call TRBJ2-1; D uncertain. The V gene lost 7 bases and the J gene lost 8 bases, with 9 bases spanning the gap. CDR3 length: 11 residues. CDR1 SEHNR and CDR2 FQNEAQ come from the germline V gene (reference sequence). This chain's CDR3 is CASTLRDEQFF. CDR3 sequence (DNA): TGTGCCAGCACCCTACGGGATGAGCAGTTCTTC.

This chain connects TRBV11-1 to TRBJ2-5; possibly TRBD1 for D (5 bases). Germline CDR1 SGHAT, CDR2 FQDESV (reference sequence). The CDR3 totals 15 residues. The V and J ends lost 0 bases and 4 bases respectively, with 12 bases between them. In DNA, the CDR3 is TGTGCCAGCAGCTTAGCGTCAGGGTTAGTAGAGACCCAGTACTTC. Translated, it gives CASSLASGLVETQYF.

The chain uses TRBV28 and TRBJ1-2; D gene uncertain. The CDR3 is 14 residues long. Germline CDR1 reads MDHEN; CDR2 reads SYDVKM. Trimming removed 3 bases from V and 0 bases from J, with 8 bases in between. CDR3 in DNA: TGTGCCAGCAGTTTTGGGGAAGCTAACTATGGCTACACCTTC. It encodes CASSFGEANYGYTF.

A few counts support this clone. The J gene is TRBJ2-1, the V gene TRBV5-1; maybe TRBD1 (6 bases). The CDR3 has 15 amino acids. With 4 bases removed from V and 4 bases from J, the gap between germline ends came to 15 bases. Germline V gene lookup returns CDR1 SGHRS and CDR2 YFSETQ. The CDR3 here is CASSLLGGEYNEQFF. The CDR3 DNA is TGCGCCAGCAGCCTCCTAGGGGGAGAATACAATGAGCAGTTCTTC. Together with reference TRBV5-1 and TRBJ2-1, the CDR3 gives the full variable domain: KAGVTQTPRYLIKTRGQQVTLSCSPISGHRSVSWYQQTPGQGLQFLFEYFSETQRNKGNFPGRFSGRQFSNSRSEMNVSTLELGDSALYLCASSLLGGEYNEQFFGPGTRLTVL.

The rearrangement links TRBV7-9 to TRBJ2-1; D might be TRBD1 (6 bases). CDR3 length equals 15 residues. V was cut by 0 bases and J by 5 bases, with 11 bases left in between. Germline V gene sequence: CDR1 SEHNR, CDR2 FQNEAQ (reference sequence). Here the CDR3 DNA reads TGTGCCAGCAGCTTAGCTGCAGGGGTTCACAATGAGCAGTTCTTC. It specifies CASSLAAGVHNEQFF.

The chain has TRBV29-1 and TRBJ2-7; unclear D gene. V dropped 6 bases and J dropped 4 bases, with 16 bases sitting between them. Per germline, CDR1 SQVTM and CDR2 ANQGSEA. The CDR3 is 13 residues long. The CDR3: CSVAPPGGYEQYF. The CDR3 region has the DNA TGCAGCGTCGCCCCCCCGGGCGGATACGAGCAGTACTTC.

The chain carries TRBV30 and TRBJ2-3, with TRBD2 matching over 11 bases. The CDR3 spans 16 residues. Germline CDR1 is GTSNPN and CDR2 is SVGIG (reference sequence). V trimming: 3 bases; J trimming: 4 bases; junction bases outside the gene matches: 9. For the CDR3, the DNA is TGTGCCTGGAGCCGACTAGCGGGAAGGCGGTCAGATACGCAGTATTTT. Translation: CAWSRLAGRRSDTQYF.

The rearrangement uses TRBV6-1 and TRBJ2-3; 8 positions agree with TRBD2. The CDR3 is 15 amino acids. The germline CDR1 and CDR2 sequences are MNHNS and SASEGT. V shed 7 bases and J 2 bases; nucleotides not matched to a gene: 8. CDR3 in amino acids: CASTFSGINTDTQYF. CDR3 coding DNA: TGTGCCAGCACTTTTAGCGGGATCAACACAGATACGCAGTATTTT.

This chain uses TRBV15 with TRBJ1-1; no clear D gene. This CDR3 comprises 15 residues. Deletions cut 0 bases from V and 1 base from J, with 9 bases between. CDR1 is LNHNV and CDR2 is YYDKDF in the germline V gene (reference sequence). CDR3 sequence: CATSRDGDPNTEAFF. The CDR3 region has the DNA TGTGCCACCAGCAGAGATGGGGATCCGAACACTGAAGCTTTCTTT.

The V and J genes are TRBV20-1 and TRBJ1-2, with a tentative D call TRBD1 (5 bases). Germline V gene sequence: CDR1 DFQATT, CDR2 SNEGSKA (reference sequence). Trimming removed 7 bases from V and 11 bases from J, with 17 bases in between. This CDR3 spans 11 amino acids. The CDR3 DNA follows: TGCAGTGTGGGGACGTCGTGGGCATACACCTTC. Its protein product is CSVGTSWAYTF.

V usage is TRBV15 and J usage is TRBJ1-2; D is perhaps TRBD1 (5 bases). V lost 1 base to trimming and J lost 4 bases, with 13 bases between them. There are 15 residues in the CDR3. The germline gives CDR1 LNHNV, CDR2 YYDKDF (reference sequence). CDR3 DNA sequence: TGTGCCACCAGCAGAGGCGCCGGGACTGTCTATGGCTACACCTTC. This codes for CATSRGAGTVYGYTF.

The table lists this clone with a few counts. CDR3 coding DNA: TGTGCCAGTCAGCGGGACTATCCCGACTACGAGCAGTACTTC. Encoded protein: CASQRDYPDYEQYF. This chain links TRBV2 with TRBJ2-7; 7 bases line up with TRBD2. Germline loops: CDR1 SNHLY, CDR2 FYNNEI. J was trimmed by 3 bases and V by 9 bases; bases with no gene match: 11. This CDR3 region has 14 residues.